These T cell receptor beta chains were read from a single sample in a study of CD8 T cells in Susac syndrome. From the immunoSEQ multiplex PCR reads, TCRdb called clonotypes with MiXCR, one entry per CDR3 protein. The sample has roughly 190,000 distinct CDR3 sequences; approximately 94% are singletons. The specimen was CD4+ T cells from PBMCs. The origin of the receptors is a human donor in good health. CDR3s include the opening cysteine and the closing phenylalanine or tryptophan. The order of the fields is CDR3 protein, CDR3 DNA, V gene, clone size, D gene, J gene. A D gene is named only where the DNA matches it firmly. Where a row states a size, it is once, few, many or the class of an expanded clone; other rows omit it.

cdr3_aa: CASRYDGSATYEQYF; cdr3_nt: TGTGCCAGCAGGTACGACGGCTCTGCGACCTACGAGCAGTACTTC; v_call: TRBV7-2; clone_size: -; d_call: -; j_call: TRBJ2-7
cdr3_aa: CASSQRGSYNEQFF; cdr3_nt: TGTGCCAGCAGCCAACGCGGGAGTTACAATGAGCAGTTCTTC; v_call: TRBV3-1; clone_size: -; d_call: TRBD2; j_call: TRBJ2-1
cdr3_aa: CSARGHLQETQYF; cdr3_nt: TGCAGTGCTAGAGGGCACCTCCAAGAGACCCAGTACTTC; v_call: TRBV20-1; clone_size: -; d_call: -; j_call: TRBJ2-5
cdr3_aa: CATSDTGRGLIGPGELFF; cdr3_nt: TGTGCCACCAGTGATACCGGCCGGGGCCTCATAGGCCCCGGGGAGCTGTTTTTT; v_call: TRBV24-1; clone_size: once; d_call: -; j_call: TRBJ2-2
cdr3_aa: CSASFLAKNIQYF; cdr3_nt: TGCAGTGCTAGTTTCTTAGCCAAAAACATTCAGTACTTC; v_call: TRBV20-1; clone_size: -; d_call: -; j_call: TRBJ2-4
cdr3_aa: CASSSPGQVLANIQYF; cdr3_nt: TGCGCCAGCAGCAGCCCGGGACAGGTTTTGGCAAACATTCAGTACTTC; v_call: TRBV5-1; clone_size: -; d_call: TRBD1; j_call: TRBJ2-4
cdr3_aa: CASSLALSSGELFF; cdr3_nt: TGTGCCAGCAGCTTAGCACTATCCTCCGGGGAGCTGTTTTTT; v_call: TRBV7-3; clone_size: -; d_call: -; j_call: TRBJ2-2
cdr3_aa: CASSPRSPSGNTIYF; cdr3_nt: TGTGCCAGCAGCCCCAGGAGCCCCTCTGGAAACACCATATATTTT; v_call: TRBV7-2; clone_size: -; d_call: -; j_call: TRBJ1-3
cdr3_aa: CASSPIAGVSTDTQYF; cdr3_nt: TGTGCCAGCAGCCCAATAGCGGGAGTTAGCACAGATACGCAGTATTTT; v_call: TRBV7-8; clone_size: -; d_call: TRBD2; j_call: TRBJ2-3
cdr3_aa: CASSSTGRDRVYGYTF; cdr3_nt: TGTGCCAGCAGTTCGACCGGCCGGGACAGGGTCTATGGCTACACCTTC; v_call: TRBV27; clone_size: -; d_call: TRBD1; j_call: TRBJ1-2
cdr3_aa: CASSLVGGGGEQFF; cdr3_nt: TGTGCCAGCAGCTTGGTGGGAGGGGGCGGTGAGCAGTTCTTC; v_call: TRBV5-6; clone_size: -; d_call: -; j_call: TRBJ2-1
cdr3_aa: CASSLGGDTPTSNEQFF; cdr3_nt: TGCGCCAGCAGTCTGGGGGGAGACACCCCAACAAGCAATGAGCAGTTCTTC; v_call: TRBV23-1; clone_size: once; d_call: -; j_call: TRBJ2-1
cdr3_aa: CASSMATTQPQHF; cdr3_nt: TGTGCCAGTAGTATGGCCACCACCCAGCCCCAGCATTTT; v_call: TRBV19; clone_size: -; d_call: -; j_call: TRBJ1-5
cdr3_aa: CAWSMNGYTF; cdr3_nt: TGTGCCTGGAGCATGAACGGCTACACCTTC; v_call: TRBV30; clone_size: -; d_call: -; j_call: TRBJ1-2
cdr3_aa: CASSAGTPTGELFF; cdr3_nt: TGTGCCAGCAGTGCCGGGACTCCCACCGGGGAGCTGTTTTTT; v_call: TRBV28; clone_size: -; d_call: -; j_call: TRBJ2-2
cdr3_aa: CASSLVPGGRASTDTQYF; cdr3_nt: TGTGCCAGCAGCTTAGTCCCAGGCGGGAGGGCCAGCACAGATACGCAGTATTTT; v_call: TRBV7-2; clone_size: -; d_call: TRBD2; j_call: TRBJ2-3
cdr3_aa: CAQGQGRGGYTF; cdr3_nt: TGTGCCCAGGGACAGGGGAGAGGTGGCTACACCTTC; v_call: TRBV30; clone_size: -; d_call: TRBD1; j_call: TRBJ1-2
cdr3_aa: CSVGHLETQYF; cdr3_nt: TGCAGCGTTGGACACTTAGAGACCCAGTACTTC; v_call: TRBV29-1; clone_size: -; d_call: -; j_call: TRBJ2-5
cdr3_aa: CASSLNGGPNTGELFF; cdr3_nt: TGTGCCAGCAGCCTTAACGGGGGGCCGAACACCGGGGAGCTGTTTTTT; v_call: TRBV6-1; clone_size: -; d_call: -; j_call: TRBJ2-2
cdr3_aa: CSASTSGRTTYEQYF; cdr3_nt: TGCAGTGCAAGCACTAGCGGGAGGACAACCTACGAGCAGTACTTC; v_call: TRBV20-1; clone_size: -; d_call: TRBD2; j_call: TRBJ2-7
cdr3_aa: CSVVATGVNVLTF; cdr3_nt: TGCAGCGTTGTAGCGACAGGGGTGAACGTCCTGACTTTC; v_call: TRBV29-1; clone_size: -; d_call: TRBD1; j_call: TRBJ2-6
cdr3_aa: CASGYEQFF; cdr3_nt: TGTGCCAGCGGATACGAGCAGTTCTTC; v_call: TRBV6-2/TRBV6-3; clone_size: -; d_call: -; j_call: TRBJ2-1
cdr3_aa: CSANPAGGIPPGANVLTF; cdr3_nt: TGCAGCGCAAACCCGGCGGGGGGCATCCCCCCCGGGGCCAACGTCCTGACTTTC; v_call: TRBV29-1; clone_size: -; d_call: TRBD2; j_call: TRBJ2-6
cdr3_aa: CASSQGLAGDPYNEQFF; cdr3_nt: TGTGCCAGCAGCCAAGGACTAGCGGGAGACCCCTACAATGAGCAGTTCTTC; v_call: TRBV4-2; clone_size: -; d_call: TRBD2; j_call: TRBJ2-1
cdr3_aa: CASRTMGGGYTF; cdr3_nt: TGTGCCAGCAGGACGATGGGAGGTGGCTACACCTTC; v_call: TRBV27; clone_size: -; d_call: -; j_call: TRBJ1-2
cdr3_aa: CASSLAPGEQFF; cdr3_nt: TGTGCCAGCAGCCTAGCTCCTGGTGAGCAGTTCTTC; v_call: TRBV7-2; clone_size: few; d_call: -; j_call: TRBJ2-1
cdr3_aa: CASSYSGRDQPQHF; cdr3_nt: TGTGCCAGCAGTTACTCAGGGAGGGATCAGCCCCAGCATTTT; v_call: TRBV6-6; clone_size: -; d_call: -; j_call: TRBJ1-5
cdr3_aa: CTTFNYGYTF; cdr3_nt: TGCACGACTTTTAACTATGGCTACACCTTC; v_call: TRBV20-1; clone_size: -; d_call: -; j_call: TRBJ1-2
cdr3_aa: CAWRREYNEQYF; cdr3_nt: TGTGCCTGGCGACGGGAGTATAACGAGCAGTACTTC; v_call: TRBV30; clone_size: few; d_call: -; j_call: TRBJ2-7
cdr3_aa: CSVGGGAYNEQFF; cdr3_nt: TGCAGCGTGGGGGGAGGGGCCTACAATGAGCAGTTCTTC; v_call: TRBV29-1; clone_size: -; d_call: TRBD2; j_call: TRBJ2-1
cdr3_aa: CASRPRGASGIDTQYF; cdr3_nt: TGTGCCAGCAGACCTCGAGGGGCTAGCGGGATAGATACGCAGTATTTT; v_call: TRBV28; clone_size: -; d_call: TRBD2; j_call: TRBJ2-3
cdr3_aa: CASRKDRGTETQYF; cdr3_nt: TGTGCCAGCAGGAAGGACAGGGGGACGGAGACCCAGTACTTC; v_call: TRBV28; clone_size: once; d_call: TRBD1; j_call: TRBJ2-5
cdr3_aa: CASSLAGGTQPQHF; cdr3_nt: TGTGCCAGCAGCTTAGCAGGGGGGACCCAGCCCCAGCATTTT; v_call: TRBV7-8; clone_size: -; d_call: -; j_call: TRBJ1-5
cdr3_aa: CASTPRGYDTQYF; cdr3_nt: TGTGCCAGCACCCCGCGGGGGTACGATACGCAGTATTTT; v_call: TRBV3-1; clone_size: once; d_call: TRBD2; j_call: TRBJ2-3
cdr3_aa: CATSSRDRDYEQYF; cdr3_nt: TGTGCCACCAGCAGTCGGGACAGGGACTACGAGCAGTACTTC; v_call: TRBV15; clone_size: once; d_call: TRBD1; j_call: TRBJ2-7
cdr3_aa: CASRNPQGMGYTF; cdr3_nt: TGTGCCAGCAGGAATCCACAGGGGATGGGCTACACCTTC; v_call: TRBV12-3/TRBV12-4; clone_size: -; d_call: TRBD1; j_call: TRBJ1-2
cdr3_aa: CASSWETRYSNQPQHF; cdr3_nt: TGTGCCAGCAGTTGGGAGACACGATATAGCAATCAGCCCCAGCATTTT; v_call: TRBV27; clone_size: once; d_call: -; j_call: TRBJ1-5
cdr3_aa: CSVGLAESTGELFF; cdr3_nt: TGCAGCGTTGGGTTAGCCGAATCAACCGGGGAGCTGTTTTTT; v_call: TRBV29-1; clone_size: -; d_call: -; j_call: TRBJ2-2
cdr3_aa: CASSLGTARNEQFF; cdr3_nt: TGTGCCAGCTCACTCGGGACGGCCCGCAATGAGCAGTTCTTC; v_call: TRBV18; clone_size: -; d_call: -; j_call: TRBJ2-1
cdr3_aa: CSVGAGGLGTDTQYF; cdr3_nt: TGCAGCGTTGGAGCTGGGGGGCTGGGCACAGATACGCAGTATTTT; v_call: TRBV29-1; clone_size: -; d_call: -; j_call: TRBJ2-3
cdr3_aa: CSASSRGQETQYF; cdr3_nt: TGCAGTGCTAGTTCGAGGGGACAAGAGACCCAGTACTTC; v_call: TRBV20-1; clone_size: -; d_call: -; j_call: TRBJ2-5
cdr3_aa: CASRRGAETQYF; cdr3_nt: TGTGCCAGCAGGCGTGGGGCAGAGACCCAGTACTTC; v_call: TRBV7-9; clone_size: -; d_call: -; j_call: TRBJ2-5
cdr3_aa: CASSQENLRQFF; cdr3_nt: TGTGCCAGCAGCCAAGAGAATTTACGGCAGTTCTTC; v_call: TRBV3-1; clone_size: -; d_call: -; j_call: TRBJ2-1
cdr3_aa: CSVGRGSYNEQFF; cdr3_nt: TGCAGCGTTGGCAGGGGCTCCTACAATGAGCAGTTCTTC; v_call: TRBV29-1; clone_size: few; d_call: -; j_call: TRBJ2-1
cdr3_aa: CSVESGGTDTQYF; cdr3_nt: TGCAGCGTTGAGTCTGGGGGCACAGATACGCAGTATTTT; v_call: TRBV29-1; clone_size: -; d_call: -; j_call: TRBJ2-3
cdr3_aa: CASSDPTGKSAYEQYF; cdr3_nt: TGTGCCAGCAGTGACCCGACAGGGAAATCGGCCTACGAGCAGTACTTC; v_call: TRBV6-2/TRBV6-3; clone_size: -; d_call: TRBD1; j_call: TRBJ2-7
cdr3_aa: CASSQVGLSEQFF; cdr3_nt: TGTGCCAGCAGCCAAGTTGGGCTTAGTGAGCAGTTCTTC; v_call: TRBV4-2; clone_size: -; d_call: -; j_call: TRBJ2-1
cdr3_aa: CASRHVRKLFF; cdr3_nt: TGCGCCAGCCGACACGTCCGGAAACTGTTTTTT; v_call: TRBV23-1; clone_size: -; d_call: -; j_call: TRBJ1-4
cdr3_aa: CASSLSSRVQETQYF; cdr3_nt: TGTGCCAGCAGCTTATCTTCTAGGGTCCAAGAGACCCAGTACTTC; v_call: TRBV7-9; clone_size: -; d_call: -; j_call: TRBJ2-5
cdr3_aa: CASSSEGSGYTF; cdr3_nt: TGTGCCAGCAGCTCCGAGGGGTCTGGCTACACCTTC; v_call: TRBV7-9; clone_size: -; d_call: -; j_call: TRBJ1-2